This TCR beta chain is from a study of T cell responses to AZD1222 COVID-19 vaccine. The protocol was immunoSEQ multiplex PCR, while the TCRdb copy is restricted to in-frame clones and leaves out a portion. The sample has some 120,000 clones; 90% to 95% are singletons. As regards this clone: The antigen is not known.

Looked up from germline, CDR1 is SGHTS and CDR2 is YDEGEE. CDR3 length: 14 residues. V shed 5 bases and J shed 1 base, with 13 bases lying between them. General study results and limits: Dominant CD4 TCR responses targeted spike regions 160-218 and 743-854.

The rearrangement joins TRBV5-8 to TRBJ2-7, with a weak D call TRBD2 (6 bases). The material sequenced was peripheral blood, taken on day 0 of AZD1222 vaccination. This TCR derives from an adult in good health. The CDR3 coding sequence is TGTGCCAGCAGGAGCCGGGACTCATCCTACGAGCAGTACTTC. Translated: CASRSRDSSYEQYF.